This T cell receptor (beta chain) comes out of a study of blood T cell repertoires in COVID-19 (TCRdb year 2020). Describing the broader study: The collaborator samples originated in the United States, Italy and Spain and spanned the acute and convalescent phases of COVID-19. The samples were drawn from two sources: the first 160 participants of the ongoing ImmuneRACE study, and fewer than 1,500 subjects contributed by 6 global collaborators. Subjects who had been exposed to COVID-19, were actively infected with it, or had recovered from it provided the deeply sampled blood TCRbeta repertoires that made up the dataset. A de-identified subject ID, COVID-19 status, age in years and sex were almost always included in the sample metadata. The repertoires were released in a freely available public database meant as a resource for research on the immune response to SARS-CoV-2. Where available, HLA class I and class II types were taken from metadata supplied by the sample provider and were not determined by assay-based typing. The material from the prospective study consisted of cDNA or gDNA derived from T cells, B-cell-depleted T cells, or PBMCs.

The immunoSEQ Assay, a bias-controlled multiplex PCR, was used to amplify TCRbeta CDR3 regions from genomic DNA. For the original study's pipeline: Nucleated cell counts per sample were estimated from amplification of reference gene primers within the assay. To quantify the absolute abundance of each unique TCRbeta CDR3 rearrangement, sequence reads were collapsed and filtered. For each sample, productive Simpson clonality was calculated as the square root of Simpson's diversity index over productive rearrangements. The immuneACCESS repertoire file appears here via TCRdb, limited to in-frame rearrangements. These files lack a portion of the clones; in checked studies, under half of the deficit traces to unresolved V genes, and the cause of the others is not known. V and J calls and clone size are as listed in that table; D and trimming were resolved from the DNA. Present in this sample are about 230,000 clones, 80% to 85% of which were seen just once. The ten largest account for around 4.4% of the sample.

The CDR1 and CDR2 encoded by the germline V gene (reference sequence) are SGHKS and YYEKEE. The V end gives up 3 bases and the J end 9 bases, leaving 7 bases in the junction not matched to a gene. From the cysteine up to the phenylalanine, the CDR3 has a length of 14 residues. The retained sequence is limited to the CDR3, 42 bases, with the frame set at the first base. Each collaborating institution followed its own protocols to collect whole blood in K2EDTA tubes. For TCRbeta analysis, collaborators shipped samples as frozen whole blood, isolated PBMCs, or DNA extracted from either of those sample types. What the authors observed across the whole study: The amount of clinical and demographic metadata varied by source and participant and was provided uncurated.

In regard to this clone: The antigen it binds to is not known. Qualities for individual bases were not recorded, and no much larger clone is one base off.

What was sequenced was peripheral blood. The receptor was isolated from a man between 50 and 59 years old with active or convalescent COVID-19. Here the chain combines TRBV5-5 and TRBJ2-1; 9 bases in the middle match TRBD1. The bases are TGTGCCAGCAGCTCGGGACAGGGTTTGGGTGAGCAGTTCTTC. This yields the protein CASSSGQGLGEQFF.